The clone carrying this T cell receptor beta chain has at least ten counts. Its antigen is as yet unknown. This entry belongs to a study of T-cell reconstitution after alpha-beta-depleted transplantation in children. Study results and caveats: After one year, T-cell counts and TCRbeta diversity mostly came from new T cells. Surviving recipient T cells and thymic progenitors underlay high day-60 TCRbeta diversity in some patients. About two months after transplant, alpha-beta T cells reportedly came from several hundred expanded graft clones.

Germline-derived CDR1 and CDR2 are MNHEY and SVGEGT. The CDR3 contains 11 residues. V shed 8 bases and J shed 5 bases, with 9 bases lying between them. Library preparation (for TCRbeta) was performed with unique molecular identifiers. TCRdb re-called the PCR reads with MiXCR, one entry per CDR3 protein. The sample consists of fewer than 40,000 distinct CDR3 sequences, approximately 6.9% of them appearing once. The chain has TRBV6-2 or TRBV6-3 and TRBJ2-5, with no clear D. The receptor was derived from a child under two years old who had a stem cell transplant for acute myeloid leukemia, so the T cells may come from the graft donor. Sample: peripheral blood, taken 60 days after TCRalphabeta/CD19-depleted stem cell transplant. DNA for the CDR3: TGTGCCAGCGGCATATCTGAGACCCAGTACTTC. Its protein is CASGISETQYF.